This entry lists 30 T cell receptor beta chains sequenced from one sample in a study of early T cells in non-severe SARS-CoV-2 infection. TCRdb re-called the 5' RACE reads with MiXCR, one entry per CDR3 protein. The sample holds about 90,000 distinct CDR3 sequences, approximately 12% seen once. Sequences were derived from whole blood, sampled at baseline. The receptors originated from an adult who was a healthcare worker with PCR-confirmed SARS-CoV-2 infection or an uninfected control (not recorded which).

This clonotype has more than one count but fewer than ten. The chain is built from TRBV12-3 or TRBV12-4 and TRBJ1-1; D ambiguous. Trimming removed 11 bases from V and 1 base from J, with 20 bases in between. The CDR3 spans 15 residues. This chain's CDR3 is CASMRVPSPNTEAFF. CDR3 DNA: TGTGCCTCAATGAGGGTTCCTTCCCCGAACACTGAAGCTTTCTTT.

This chain uses TRBV4-1 with TRBJ2-7; D may match TRBD1 or TRBD2 (5 bases each). V was trimmed by 3 bases and J by 2 bases, leaving 14 bases between them. CDR1 is MGHRA, CDR2 YSYEKL, per germline. There are 15 residues in the CDR3. Here the CDR3 reads CASSQTGTATYEQYF. CDR3 DNA: TGCGCCAGCAGCCAGACCGGGACGGCTACCTACGAGCAGTACTTC.

V is TRBV7-9 and J is TRBJ1-4; D remains unclear. The CDR3 length is 14 residues. Germline V gene sequence: CDR1 SEHNR, CDR2 FQNEAQ (reference sequence). Trimming took 3 bases from V and 8 from J, leaving 13 bases between them. CDR3 sequence reads: CASSFRTDTEKLFF. The CDR3 bases are TGTGCCAGCAGCTTTCGTACTGATACGGAAAAACTGTTTTTT.

The chain links TRBV2 to TRBJ2-7; 7 bases are a match to TRBD1. V shed 2 bases and J 1 base; nucleotides not matched to a gene: 5. This CDR3 is built from 15 residues. Germline CDR1 and CDR2: SNHLY and FYNNEI. CDR3 loop: CASSESGTVSYEQYF. CDR3 bases: TGTGCCAGCAGTGAATCCGGGACAGTTTCCTACGAGCAGTACTTC.

The chain joins TRBV12-3 or TRBV12-4 to TRBJ1-5; D is uncertain. CDR3 length equals 16 residues. Trimming took 5 bases from V and 3 from J, leaving 17 bases between them. The CDR3 nucleotides read TGTGCCAGCAGTCGGAGAGGCAGTCCGAACAATCAGCCCCAGCATTTT. Translation gives CASSRRGSPNNQPQHF.

This clonotype was counted a few times. V is TRBV14 and J is TRBJ2-7; D is uncertain. The CDR3 has 12 amino acids. Per the germline V gene, CDR1 is SGHDN and CDR2 is FVKESK. Between the trimmed V and J ends, which lost 4 bases and 5 bases, there was a span of 9 bases. The CDR3 DNA is TGTGCCAGCAGCCTGAGTTGGGACGAGCAGTACTTC. Amino acid sequence: CASSLSWDEQYF.

V and J are TRBV10-3 and TRBJ1-4; D call uncertain. Germline-derived CDR1 and CDR2 are ENHRY and SYGVKD. V gave up 11 bases and J gave up 6 bases, with 7 bases separating them. The CDR3 has 10 amino acids. CDR3 nucleotides: TGTGCCGCGTCCGATGAAAAACTGTTTTTT. This gives the protein CAASDEKLFF.

This clonotype was seen a handful of times. This chain links TRBV5-8 with TRBJ2-1, with 12 bases matching TRBD1. This CDR3 spans 17 amino acids. J lost 2 bases, V lost 4 bases, and 7 bases had no gene match. From germline, CDR1 is SGHTS and CDR2 YDEGEE. DNA for the CDR3: TGTGCCAGCAGCGGGGACAGGGGGCTTCCTACCTACAATGAGCAGTTCTTC. Translated: CASSGDRGLPTYNEQFF.

This clonotype was seen only a few times. The chain couples TRBV27 to TRBJ2-1; unclear D gene. CDR3 length: 18 amino acids. CDR1 is MNHEY and CDR2 is SMNVEV in the germline V gene (reference sequence). Trimming removed 5 bases from V and 1 base from J, with 21 bases in between. The CDR3 nucleotides read TGTGCCAGCAGTCCAAGCCATGTGGTAGCTGATTCCTACAATGAGCAGTTCTTC. It yields the protein CASSPSHVVADSYNEQFF.

This chain links TRBV7-6 with TRBJ1-2; 8 positions agree with TRBD1. Germline trimming cut 4 bases from V and 6 bases from J; bases unmatched to any gene: 13. Germline CDR1 reads SGHVS; CDR2 reads FNYEAQ. CDR3 length equals 16 residues. CDR3 in DNA: TGTGCCAGCAGCTCCACCATCCGACAGGGGCGAGATGGCTACACCTTC. Translated, it gives CASSSTIRQGRDGYTF.

This clonotype has more than one count but fewer than ten. V and J are TRBV9 and TRBJ2-2, with 14 bases lining up with TRBD2. Germline V gene sequence: CDR1 SGDLS, CDR2 YYNGEE. V shed 4 bases and J 5 bases; nucleotides not matched to a gene: 4. The CDR3 sequence is 16 residues long. CDR3 region: CASSFRTSGGTGELFF. As DNA, the CDR3 is TGTGCCAGCAGCTTTCGGACTAGCGGGGGGACCGGGGAGCTGTTTTTT.

The J gene is TRBJ2-7, the V gene TRBV27, with D possibly TRBD1 on 6 matching bases. The CDR3 is 13 amino acids. Trimming pared 5 bases from V and 2 bases from J, leaving 10 bases between. CDR1 and CDR2 from the germline V gene are MNHEY and SMNVEV (reference sequence). In DNA form, the CDR3 reads TGTGCCAGCAGTCTCAGACAGGCCTACGAGCAGTACTTC. This translates into CASSLRQAYEQYF.

The table lists this clonotype with a few counts. The chain employs TRBV9 and TRBJ1-1; D gene unclear. The germline CDR1 and CDR2 sequences are SGDLS and YYNGEE. The CDR3 has 14 residues. V was shortened by 0 bases and J by 0 bases, with 6 bases between the two germline ends. The chain's CDR3 is CASSVVGMNTEAFF. CDR3 sequence (DNA): TGTGCCAGCAGCGTAGTAGGAATGAACACTGAAGCTTTCTTT.

In this sample, this clonotype turned up many times. This chain links TRBV27 with TRBJ1-2; weak D call: TRBD1 (6 bases). CDR3 length: 13 amino acids. CDR1 MNHEY and CDR2 SMNVEV come from the germline V gene (reference sequence). Trimming took off 8 bases at V and 4 bases at J, with 14 bases between the two ends. For the CDR3, the DNA is TGTGCCAGCTCGCAGACAGGCTCCTATGGCTACACCTTC. Translated, it gives CASSQTGSYGYTF.

There are a few counts of this clonotype. The V and J genes are TRBV18 and TRBJ1-1; no clear D gene. The germline gives CDR1 KGHSH, CDR2 LQKENI. There are 13 residues in the CDR3. The ends were cut back, 5 bases at V and 1 base at J, with 8 bases in the middle. This CDR3 is CASSSQENTEAFF. CDR3 bases: TGTGCCAGCTCATCTCAGGAGAACACTGAAGCTTTCTTT.

This clonotype was detected a few times. This chain connects TRBV3-1 to TRBJ2-1; D uncertain. Between the trimmed V and J ends, which lost 0 bases and 9 bases, there was a span of 9 bases. Germline V CDR1 and CDR2: LGHDT, YNNKEL (reference sequence). The CDR3 has 13 amino acids. The CDR3, as DNA: TGTGCCAGCAGCCAAGATTTAGGTGGTGAGCAGTTCTTC. Translated: CASSQDLGGEQFF.

This clonotype was detected only a few times. The V and J genes are TRBV29-1 and TRBJ1-3; no firm D call. The CDR3 extends over 14 amino acids. Trimming removed 6 bases at V and 2 bases at J, with 14 bases between. The germline V gene has CDR1 SQVTM and CDR2 ANQGSEA. In DNA, the CDR3 is TGCAGCGTAGTGGGAGGATATGCTGGAAACACCATATATTTT. Its protein is CSVVGGYAGNTIYF.

This clonotype was seen more than once but under ten times. One end of the junction is discordant with germline, which a read error may explain. This chain joins TRBV7-7 and TRBJ2-2; no firm D call. The CDR3 totals 16 residues. Germline lookup yields CDR1 SSHAT and CDR2 FNYEAQ (reference sequence). CDR3 sequence: CASSPSWVAYTGELFF. The CDR3 region has the DNA TGTGCTAGCAGCCCCAGTTGGGTAGCTTACACCGGGGAGCTGTTTTTT. The full variable domain, with the rest looked up from reference TRBV7-7 and TRBJ2-2, is GAGVSQSPRYKVTKRGQDVTLRCDPISSHATLYWYQQALGQGPEFLTYFNYEAQPDKSGLPSDRFSAERPEGSISTLTIQRTEQRDSAMYRCASSPSWVAYTGELFFGEGSRLTVL.

This clonotype has a handful of counts. The chain joins TRBV2 to TRBJ1-5; D is unresolved. The CDR3 spans 14 residues. V gave up 6 bases and J gave up 5 bases, with 14 bases separating them. Germline-derived CDR1 and CDR2 are SNHLY and FYNNEI. Here the CDR3 reads CASRREAIDQPQHF. Written as DNA, the CDR3 is TGTGCCAGCAGGAGGGAGGCAATCGATCAGCCCCAGCATTTT.

The sample holds a few counts of this clonotype. The chain employs TRBV28 and TRBJ1-5, with D unresolved. The ends were cut back, 6 bases at V and 2 bases at J, with 14 bases in the middle. Germline CDR1 and CDR2: MDHEN and SYDVKM. The CDR3 spans 15 residues. The DNA of the CDR3 is TGTGCCAGCAGCCAAGCGGGGTCGGGCAATCAGCCCCAGCATTTT. This gives the protein CASSQAGSGNQPQHF.

The V gene is TRBV5-1, the J gene TRBJ2-1; TRBD1 might be the D (6 bases). V was pared by 0 bases and J by 4 bases, with 11 bases between. CDR3 length: 15 amino acids. Germline values: CDR1 SGHRS, CDR2 YFSETQ. In nucleotides, the CDR3 is TGCGCCAGCAGCTTGGACTTAGGACAGTACAATGAGCAGTTCTTC. It is translated as CASSLDLGQYNEQFF.

The chain employs TRBV7-8 and TRBJ1-3; D is possibly TRBD1 (5 bases). V lost 5 bases and J lost 4, with 30 bases in between. Germline assignment: CDR1 SGHVS and CDR2 FQNEAQ. CDR3 size: 20 residues. The CDR3 protein is CASSALLLPTEGSEGNTIYF. The CDR3 nucleotides are TGTGCCAGCAGCGCCCTACTCCTGCCCACTGAGGGGTCAGAGGGAAACACCATATATTTT.

This clonotype was observed a few times. J is TRBJ2-2 and V is TRBV7-9, with 8 bases aligning to TRBD1. The length of the CDR3 is 15 residues. Looked up from germline, CDR1 is SEHNR and CDR2 is FQNEAQ (reference sequence). V was clipped by 5 bases and J by 1 base; unmatched bases: 3. Here the CDR3 reads CASSQGTGNTGELFF. DNA of the CDR3: TGTGCCAGCAGCCAAGGGACAGGGAACACCGGGGAGCTGTTTTTT.

This clonotype has only a few counts. This sequence joins TRBV5-1 and TRBJ2-2, with 9 bases identical to TRBD1. The germline CDR1 and CDR2 sequences are SGHRS and YFSETQ. The CDR3 covers 15 residues. V lost 4 bases to trimming and J lost 6 bases; unmatched junction nucleotides: 7. The CDR3 spells CASSSLQGAPGELFF. The CDR3 DNA follows: TGCGCCAGCAGCAGCCTACAGGGGGCCCCCGGGGAGCTGTTTTTT.

In its sample, this clonotype was seen a few times. The chain employs TRBV12-3 or TRBV12-4 and TRBJ2-3; 7 nucleotides agree with TRBD1. The CDR3 spans 14 residues. After removal of 2 bases from V and 2 bases from J, the junction contained 1 base not matched to a gene. The CDR3 DNA follows: TGTGCCAGCAGTTTACAGGGGGACACAGATACGCAGTATTTT. It is translated as CASSLQGDTDTQYF.

This clonotype has just a few counts. The rearrangement links TRBV4-2 to TRBJ2-2; TRBD1 matches 11 bases. Germline V gene sequence: CDR1 LGHNA, CDR2 YNFKEQ. The length of the CDR3 is 18 residues. With V trimmed by 2 bases and J by 4 bases, 9 bases remained unmatched. The CDR3 loop reads CASSQPPPGQGVTGELFF. CDR3 DNA: TGTGCCAGCAGCCAACCCCCCCCGGGACAGGGGGTCACCGGGGAGCTGTTTTTT.

A few counts support this clonotype. CDR3 sequence reads: CASSWAPAETQYF. Written as DNA, the CDR3 is TGTGCCAGCAGTTGGGCCCCGGCGGAGACCCAGTACTTC. The V and J genes are TRBV12-3 or TRBV12-4 and TRBJ2-5; D not resolved. V was trimmed by 4 bases and J by 5 bases, leaving 11 bases between them. The CDR3 extends over 13 amino acids.

This clonotype was counted ten times or more. The chain carries TRBV18 and TRBJ2-7; no firm D call. Germline CDR1 and CDR2: KGHSH and LQKENI. Trimming took 3 bases from V and 6 from J, leaving 6 bases between them. This CDR3 has 11 amino acids. The CDR3 here is CASSPDREQYF. The CDR3 coding sequence is TGTGCCAGCTCACCTGATCGCGAGCAGTACTTC. The full variable domain, its missing parts supplied by reference TRBV18 and TRBJ2-7, is NAGVMQNPRHLVRRRGQEARLRCSPMKGHSHVYWYRQLPEEGLKFMVYLQKENIIDESGMPKERFSAEFPKEGPSILRIQQVVRGDSAAYFCASSPDREQYFGPGTRLTVT.

This clonotype came up a few times. The chain carries TRBV20-1 and TRBJ2-7, with D perhaps TRBD1 (5 bases). With 2 bases removed from V and 2 bases from J, the gap between germline ends came to 13 bases. CDR1 is DFQATT, CDR2 SNEGSKA, per germline (reference sequence). The length of the CDR3 is 14 residues. The CDR3 is CSARYVDKPYEQYF. CDR3 coding DNA: TGCAGTGCTAGATACGTGGACAAACCCTACGAGCAGTACTTC.

V and J are TRBV12-3 or TRBV12-4 and TRBJ2-7, with D possibly being TRBD1 or TRBD2 (7 bases each). The germline V and J ends were trimmed by 3 bases and 2 bases, with 11 bases remaining between them. CDR3 size: 14 residues. The CDR3 spells CASSFRGGPYEQYF. CDR3 DNA: TGTGCCAGCAGTTTCAGGGGGGGACCCTACGAGCAGTACTTC.